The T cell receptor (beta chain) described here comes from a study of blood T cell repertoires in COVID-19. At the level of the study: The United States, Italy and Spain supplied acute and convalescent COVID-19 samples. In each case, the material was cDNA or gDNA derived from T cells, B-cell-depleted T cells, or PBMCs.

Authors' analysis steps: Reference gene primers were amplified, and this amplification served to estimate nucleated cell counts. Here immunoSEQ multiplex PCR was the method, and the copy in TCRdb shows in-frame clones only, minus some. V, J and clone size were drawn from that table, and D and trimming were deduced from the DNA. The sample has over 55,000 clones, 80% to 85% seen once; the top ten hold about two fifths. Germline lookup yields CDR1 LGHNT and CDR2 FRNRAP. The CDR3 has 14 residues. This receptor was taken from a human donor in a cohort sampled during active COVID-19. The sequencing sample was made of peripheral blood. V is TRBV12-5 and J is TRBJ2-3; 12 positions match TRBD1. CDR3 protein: CAGLRDRGPDTQYF. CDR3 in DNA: TGTGCCGGCCTCCGGGACAGGGGGCCCGATACGCAGTATTTT.